This entry lists 29 T cell receptor beta chains sequenced from one sample in a study of blood T cell repertoires in COVID-19. This table comes from immunoSEQ multiplex PCR, and its TCRdb copy is limited to in-frame clones, with some not included. The repertoire has 250,000 or so clones, 85% to 95% of them found once; the top ten carry roughly 2.9%. The sample comprised PBMCs or T cells enriched from blood (not recorded which). The source of these receptors is a middle-aged man who had been exposed to COVID-19.

This chain uses TRBV13 with TRBJ1-2; the D gene is possibly TRBD1 (5 bases). CDR1 and CDR2 from the germline V gene are PRHDT and FYEKMQ (reference sequence). This CDR3 comprises 15 residues. The ends were cut back, 5 bases at V and 2 bases at J, with 15 bases in the middle. As DNA, the CDR3 is TGTGCCAGCAGCCCCGACCCAGGACAAAACTATGGCTACACCTTC. It encodes CASSPDPGQNYGYTF.

The rearrangement links TRBV7-3 to TRBJ2-1; 9 bases are shared with TRBD2. The length of the CDR3 is 15 residues. Germline values: CDR1 SGHTA, CDR2 FQGTGA. V shed 5 bases and J 3 bases; nucleotides not matched to a gene: 5. CDR3 DNA sequence: TGTGCCAGCAGCCTAGCGGGAACCGACTACAATGAGCAGTTCTTC. Encoded protein: CASSLAGTDYNEQFF. The entire variable domain, with the rest obtained from reference TRBV7-3 and TRBJ2-1, is as follows: GAGVSQTPSNKVTEKGKYVELRCDPISGHTALYWYRQSLGQGPEFLIYFQGTGAADDSGLPNDRFFAVRPEGSVSTLKIQRTERGDSAVYLCASSLAGTDYNEQFFGPGTRLTVL.

The chain is built from TRBV18 and TRBJ2-7; 11 nucleotides line up with TRBD2. There are 15 residues in the CDR3. After removal of 2 bases from V and 5 bases from J, the junction contained 5 bases not matched to a gene. From germline, CDR1 is KGHSH and CDR2 LQKENI. CDR3 residues: CASSPMGLAVNEQYF. The CDR3 nucleotides read TGTGCCAGCTCACCAATGGGACTAGCGGTGAACGAGCAGTACTTC.

The chain carries TRBV4-1 and TRBJ2-1, with a weak D call TRBD1 (5 bases). Germline CDR1 and CDR2: MGHRA and YSYEKL. Trimming stripped 1 base from V and 6 bases from J, with 13 bases between. This CDR3 spans 15 amino acids. This CDR3 is CASSQVIQGSNEQFF. The DNA of the CDR3 is TGCGCCAGCAGCCAAGTAATTCAGGGAAGCAATGAGCAGTTCTTC.

The V and J genes are TRBV5-6 and TRBJ2-5, with 8 bases lining up with TRBD1. This CDR3 is 16 amino acids long. Germline trimming cut 5 bases from V and 4 bases from J; bases unmatched to any gene: 13. The V gene's germline CDR1 is SGHDT and CDR2 YYEEEE. The CDR3 coding sequence is TGTGCCAGCAGTTTAAGGACAGGGAGGTCGGCAGAGACCCAGTACTTC. Encoded protein: CASSLRTGRSAETQYF.

The rearrangement joins TRBV14 to TRBJ2-1; 7 nucleotides align to TRBD1. V lost 8 bases and J lost 9; bases outside the gene matches: 16. The CDR3 totals 15 residues. Per the germline V gene, CDR1 is SGHDN and CDR2 is FVKESK. This CDR3 reads CASGPVGRGYPEQFF. CDR3 bases: TGTGCCAGCGGACCCGTGGGCAGGGGGTACCCTGAGCAGTTCTTC.

This chain uses TRBV3-1 (or the pseudogene TRBV3-2) with TRBJ1-6; D unclear. Germline V gene sequence: CDR1 LGHDT, CDR2 YNNKEL (reference sequence). This CDR3 contains 13 residues. V gave up 3 bases and J gave up 9 bases, with 9 bases separating them. The DNA for the CDR3 is TGTGCCAGCAGCCAGACAAAGGTTTCACCCCTCCACTTT. Encoded protein: CASSQTKVSPLHF.

The rearrangement joins TRBV6-1 to TRBJ1-3; perhaps TRBD1 as D (6 bases). The CDR3 totals 16 residues. Trimming left V 2 bases short and J 0 bases short, with 11 bases between. Germline V CDR1 and CDR2: MNHNS, SASEGT. CDR3 DNA sequence: TGTGCCAGCAGTGAACTTAGGACAGACTCTGGAAACACCATATATTTT. It is translated as CASSELRTDSGNTIYF.

A few counts support this clone. V usage is TRBV2 and J usage is TRBJ2-3; no definite D call. Trimming pared 3 bases from V and 0 bases from J, leaving 10 bases between. Per the germline V gene, CDR1 is SNHLY and CDR2 is FYNNEI. This CDR3 comprises 15 residues. The CDR3 DNA sequence: TGTGCCAGCAGTGACGGCGGATCTAGCACAGATACGCAGTATTTT. Protein sequence: CASSDGGSSTDTQYF.

The chain carries TRBV11-2 and TRBJ1-1; D ambiguous. The CDR3 is 12 residues long. Trimming stripped 2 bases from V and 7 bases from J, with 8 bases between. Germline V gene lookup returns CDR1 SGHAT and CDR2 FQNNGV. The CDR3 DNA sequence: TGTGCCAGCAGCTTAACCGGGAATGAAGCTTTCTTT. Translating it yields CASSLTGNEAFF.

The CDR3 protein is CASSVAGGNQPQHF. DNA for the CDR3: TGTGCCAGCAGCGTTGCCGGGGGCAATCAGCCCCAGCATTTT. V is TRBV9 and J is TRBJ1-5, with D unresolved. The V end was cut by 2 bases, the J end by 2 bases, with 8 bases between. Germline lookup yields CDR1 SGDLS and CDR2 YYNGEE. This CDR3 is built from 14 residues.

V gene TRBV7-2 combines with J gene TRBJ2-5; TRBD2 matches 7 bases. Trimming at V came to 3 bases and at J to 5 bases, leaving 9 bases not matched to a gene. This CDR3 is built from 15 residues. Germline V CDR1 and CDR2: SGHTA, FQGNSA. The CDR3 region has the DNA TGTGCCAGCAGCTTCTTCTTGGGAGGGGTGGAGACCCAGTACTTC. Protein sequence: CASSFFLGGVETQYF.

The CDR3 coding sequence is TGTGCCAGCAGCTTAGCTCCAAATAGCAATCAGCCCCAGCATTTT. Its translation: CASSLAPNSNQPQHF. The gene calls are TRBV7-2 and TRBJ1-5; D gene ambiguous. The V gene lost 0 bases and the J gene lost 0 bases, with 6 bases spanning the gap. This CDR3 is 15 amino acids long. Germline CDR1 is SGHTA and CDR2 is FQGNSA. Filled out from reference TRBV7-2 and TRBJ1-5, the complete variable domain reads GAGVSQSPSNKVTEKGKDVELRCDPISGHTALYWYRQSLGQGLEFLIYFQGNSAPDKSGLPSDRFSAERTGGSVSTLTIQRTQQEDSAVYLCASSLAPNSNQPQHFGDGTRLSIL.

CDR3 in amino acids: CASSHRGDTEAFF. The CDR3 DNA is TGTGCCAGTAGCCACAGGGGGGACACTGAAGCTTTCTTT. The chain has TRBV19 and TRBJ1-1; TRBD1 agrees at 8 bases. The CDR3 runs 13 residues. Unmatched junction bases numbered 3, after V lost 6 bases and J lost 3 bases. Germline CDR1 reads LNHDA; CDR2 reads SQIVND (reference sequence). Together with reference TRBV19 and TRBJ1-1, the CDR3 gives the full variable domain: DGGITQSPKYLFRKEGQNVTLSCEQNLNHDAMYWYRQDPGQGLRLIYYSQIVNDFQKGDIAEGYSVSREKKESFPLTVTSAQKNPTAFYLCASSHRGDTEAFFGQGTRLTVV.

The genes are TRBV12-1 and TRBJ1-4; the table gives TRBD1 as D, unverified against the DNA. TRBV12-1 is described as a pseudogene. The CDR3 covers 17 residues. CDR3 protein: CASSYIPDRGEREKLFF. The CDR3 DNA reads TGTGCCAGCAGCTACATCCCAGACAGGGGGGAAAGGGAAAAACTGTTTTTT.

This chain connects TRBV4-1 to TRBJ1-6, with TRBD1 matching 9 bases. Germline V gene lookup returns CDR1 MGHRA and CDR2 YSYEKL. Trimming took 0 bases from V and 10 from J; bases not matched to a gene: 4. This CDR3 has 15 amino acids. Written as DNA, the CDR3 is TGCGCCAGCAGCCAAGATTCAGACAGGGGGTCACCCCTCCACTTT. Translating it yields CASSQDSDRGSPLHF.

The CDR3: CASRGRDRANTEAFF. The DNA of the CDR3 is TGTGCCAGTCGAGGAAGGGACAGGGCAAACACTGAAGCTTTCTTT. This chain links TRBV19 with TRBJ1-1, with 9 bases lining up with TRBD1. After removal of 8 bases from V and 2 bases from J, the junction contained 9 bases not matched to a gene. CDR1 is LNHDA, CDR2 SQIVND, per germline (reference sequence). The length of the CDR3 is 15 residues.

Only one count was recorded for this clone. The V call is TRBV7-2, the J call TRBJ1-1; TRBD1 aligns across 7 bases. With 3 bases clipped from V and 5 bases from J, the junction kept 9 bases outside the gene matches. Germline assignment: CDR1 SGHTA and CDR2 FQGNSA. CDR3 length: 15 residues. CDR3 amino acids: CASSFAPTGLTEAFF. The CDR3 coding sequence is TGTGCCAGCAGCTTCGCCCCGACAGGGTTGACTGAAGCTTTCTTT.

The rearrangement links TRBV19 to TRBJ2-1; TRBD2 matches 11 bases. Germline assignment: CDR1 LNHDA and CDR2 SQIVND (reference sequence). The length of the CDR3 is 19 residues. Germline trimming cut 4 bases from V and 0 bases from J; bases unmatched to any gene: 11. This CDR3 is CASSKSGTSGMSSYNEQFF. The CDR3 DNA follows: TGTGCCAGTAGTAAATCAGGGACTAGCGGCATGAGCTCCTACAATGAGCAGTTCTTC.

V usage is TRBV9 and J usage is TRBJ2-2, with 9 bases matching TRBD2. The CDR3 is made up of 17 amino acids. CDR1 is SGDLS and CDR2 is YYNGEE in the germline V gene. The junction had 8 bases not matched to a gene; V was cut back by 0 bases and J by 5 bases. The CDR3 loop is CASSVVSSGMGTGELFF. The CDR3 DNA reads TGTGCCAGCAGCGTAGTGTCTAGCGGGATGGGTACCGGGGAGCTGTTTTTT.

In the case of this clone: At the DNA level, this CDR3 is encoded by other sequences in the same sample as well. DNA for the CDR3: TGTGCCAGCAGTGATCCCAGCGGGAGTTACAATGAGCAGTTCTTC. As protein: CASSDPSGSYNEQFF. V gene TRBV2 combines with J gene TRBJ2-1; 8 bases are shared with TRBD2. The trim removed 3 bases at V and 4 bases at J, leaving 5 bases unmatched. The CDR3 consists of 15 residues. Germline CDR1 SNHLY, CDR2 FYNNEI. The full variable domain, its missing parts supplied by reference TRBV2 and TRBJ2-1, is EPEVTQTPSHQVTQMGQEVILRCVPISNHLYFYWYRQILGQKVEFLVSFYNNEISEKSEIFDDQFSVERPDGSNFTLKIRSTKLEDSAMYFCASSDPSGSYNEQFFGPGTRLTVL.

The chain couples TRBV5-4 to TRBJ1-5; maybe TRBD1 (5 bases). The V and J ends lost 2 bases and 1 base respectively, with 22 bases between them. CDR1 is SGHNT and CDR2 is YYREEE in the germline V gene (reference sequence). The CDR3 is 19 residues long. CDR3 residues: CASSFSTVGRGLSNQPQHF. The CDR3 DNA sequence: TGTGCCAGCAGCTTCTCTACGGTTGGGAGGGGACTAAGCAATCAGCCCCAGCATTTT.

The rearrangement links TRBV28 to TRBJ2-2; TRBD2 aligns across 12 bases. V gave up 8 bases and J gave up 6 bases; unmatched junction bases: 13. This CDR3 region has 17 residues. The germline V gene encodes CDR1 MDHEN and CDR2 SYDVKM. The CDR3 loop reads CASGGLAGMGGAGELFF. In DNA form, the CDR3 reads TGTGCCAGCGGAGGACTAGCGGGGATGGGGGGAGCCGGGGAGCTGTTTTTT.

J is TRBJ2-5 and V is TRBV30; no clear D. The germline gives CDR1 GTSNPN, CDR2 SVGIG (reference sequence). The CDR3 is made up of 13 amino acids. Trimming left V 0 bases short and J 2 bases short, with 7 bases between. This CDR3 is CAWSVPFQETQYF. In DNA, the CDR3 is TGTGCCTGGAGTGTTCCCTTTCAAGAGACCCAGTACTTC.

V is TRBV10-3 and J is TRBJ2-3; TRBD1 matches 8 bases. With 6 bases clipped from V and 4 bases from J, the junction kept 6 bases outside the gene matches. This CDR3 contains 14 residues. The V gene's germline CDR1 is ENHRY and CDR2 SYGVKD. DNA for the CDR3: TGTGCCATCAGGGACAGGGAACGTCCAGATACGCAGTATTTT. Translating gives CAIRDRERPDTQYF.

This clone was seen only once. The chain employs TRBV5-1 and TRBJ1-1; possibly TRBD1 for D (6 bases). Looked up from germline, CDR1 is SGHRS and CDR2 is YFSETQ. V lost 2 bases to trimming and J lost 1 base, with 9 bases between them. The CDR3 length is 14 residues. DNA for the CDR3: TGCGCCAGCAGCTTACAGGGCAAGAACACTGAAGCTTTCTTT. Its translation is CASSLQGKNTEAFF. The full variable domain, rest sourced from reference TRBV5-1 and TRBJ1-1, is KAGVTQTPRYLIKTRGQQVTLSCSPISGHRSVSWYQQTPGQGLQFLFEYFSETQRNKGNFPGRFSGRQFSNSRSEMNVSTLELGDSALYLCASSLQGKNTEAFFGQGTRLTVV.

V and J are TRBV7-3 and TRBJ2-1; 11 bases agree with TRBD2. Germline CDR1 reads SGHTA; CDR2 reads FQGTGA. The CDR3 runs 14 residues. The junction had 1 base not matched to a gene; V was cut back by 2 bases and J by 7 bases. The CDR3 DNA reads TGTGCCAGCAGCTTACTAGCGGGAGGAAATGAGCAGTTCTTC. It translates to CASSLLAGGNEQFF.

The V call is TRBV19, the J call TRBJ2-1; 7 nucleotides line up with TRBD2. The ends lost 9 bases at V and 7 bases at J; junction bases unmatched: 12. Germline V gives CDR1 LNHDA, CDR2 SQIVND (reference sequence). The CDR3 runs 14 residues. The CDR3 reads CASTLAGTSNEQFF. In nucleotides, the CDR3 is TGTGCCAGCACCTTAGCGGGCACCTCAAATGAGCAGTTCTTC. Full variable domain (remainder filled in from reference TRBV19 and TRBJ2-1): DGGITQSPKYLFRKEGQNVTLSCEQNLNHDAMYWYRQDPGQGLRLIYYSQIVNDFQKGDIAEGYSVSREKKESFPLTVTSAQKNPTAFYLCASTLAGTSNEQFFGPGTRLTVL.

This chain connects TRBV9 to TRBJ2-5, with 7 nucleotides matching TRBD2. This CDR3 spans 15 amino acids. Looked up from germline, CDR1 is SGDLS and CDR2 is YYNGEE. Germline trimming cut 4 bases from V and 2 bases from J; bases unmatched to any gene: 8. CDR3 amino acids: CASSLTGGVQETQYF. The CDR3 DNA follows: TGTGCCAGCAGCCTCACGGGGGGAGTTCAAGAGACCCAGTACTTC.